This T cell receptor (beta chain) originates from a study of identical twins. Losses at the gene ends were 0 bases for V and 9 bases for J; bases not matched to a gene: 4. The CDR3 runs to 14 residues. CDR1 MNHEY and CDR2 SVGAGI come from the germline V gene. Each CDR3 protein is one row after TCRdb ran MiXCR on the 5' RACE reads. The sample has fewer than 500,000 distinct CDR3 sequences, roughly 13% seen once; the top ten hold approximately 1%. The sample was also linked to a second study, of yellow fever vaccine responses in identical twins. From that paper: Twins' T cell vaccine responses reportedly looked partly convergent, partly personalized.

This sequence joins TRBV6-5 and TRBJ2-7; 11 bases agree with TRBD2. The sequence was obtained from a woman in her late teens or twenties in good health. Sequences were obtained from CD4+ T cells sorted from blood. The CDR3 DNA reads as TGTGCCAGCAGTTACTCGTTAGCGGGAGGGCTGCAGTACTTC. It is translated as CASSYSLAGGLQYF.